A selection of T cell receptor beta chains follows, all from one sample in a study of blood T cell repertoires in COVID-19. Data came from immunoSEQ multiplex PCR; TCRdb stores just in-frame clones and leaves some out. The sample yields tens of thousands of clones, about nine tenths seen once. Sequencing was done on a sample of peripheral blood. The receptors were gathered from a woman in her 70s with active COVID-19. CDR3s include the opening cysteine and the closing phenylalanine or tryptophan. Fields, in order: D gene, V gene, clone size, J gene, CDR3 DNA, CDR3 protein. A D gene is named only where the DNA matches it firmly. The size of a clone is reported for some rows only, either as once, few or many, or as a class for expanded clones.

d_gene: TRBD2; v_gene: TRBV11-2; abundance: NA; j_gene: TRBJ2-5; CDR3nt: TGTGCCAGCAGCTGGACTAGCGGGAGAGGCGAGACCCAGTACTTC; CDR3aa: CASSWTSGRGETQYF
d_gene: NA; v_gene: TRBV6-2/TRBV6-3; abundance: once; j_gene: TRBJ2-2; CDR3nt: TGTGCCAGCAGTTCGCGGCAGACGGGCGGGGAGCTGTTTTTT; CDR3aa: CASSSRQTGGELFF
d_gene: TRBD1; v_gene: TRBV7-2; abundance: NA; j_gene: TRBJ2-1; CDR3nt: TGTGCCAGCAGCTTAGTCGAAGGACAGGGCTACTACAATGAGCAGTTCTTC; CDR3aa: CASSLVEGQGYYNEQFF
d_gene: TRBD1; v_gene: TRBV4-3; abundance: NA; j_gene: TRBJ2-1; CDR3nt: TGCGCCAGCAGCCAGGGACAGGGCACCTACAATGAGCAGTTCTTC; CDR3aa: CASSQGQGTYNEQFF
d_gene: TRBD2; v_gene: TRBV19; abundance: NA; j_gene: TRBJ2-1; CDR3nt: TGTGCCAGTAAATCCCTCCCAGTAGCGGGAGTTTACAATGAGCAGTTCTTC; CDR3aa: CASKSLPVAGVYNEQFF
d_gene: NA; v_gene: TRBV29-1; abundance: NA; j_gene: TRBJ1-1; CDR3nt: TGCAGCGCCTGGGAGGACACTGAAGCTTTCTTT; CDR3aa: CSAWEDTEAFF
d_gene: NA; v_gene: TRBV27; abundance: NA; j_gene: TRBJ2-6; CDR3nt: TGTGCCAGCAGTTGGGCCGGCACGGCGACTGGGGCCAACGTCCTGACTTTC; CDR3aa: CASSWAGTATGANVLTF
d_gene: NA; v_gene: TRBV7-9; abundance: NA; j_gene: TRBJ2-7; CDR3nt: TGTGCCAGCACCTACCAGGGGGGCGAGCAGTACTTC; CDR3aa: CASTYQGGEQYF
d_gene: NA; v_gene: TRBV27; abundance: NA; j_gene: TRBJ2-7; CDR3nt: TGTGCCAGCAGTTTATATACCCAGGGACATAATTACGAGCAGTACTTC; CDR3aa: CASSLYTQGHNYEQYF
d_gene: NA; v_gene: TRBV29-1; abundance: NA; j_gene: TRBJ1-1; CDR3nt: TGCAGCGTTGTTCTAGTGGAACGACTGCGGACTGAAGCTTTCTTT; CDR3aa: CSVVLVERLRTEAFF
d_gene: TRBD2; v_gene: TRBV2; abundance: NA; j_gene: TRBJ2-7; CDR3nt: TGTGCCAGCATGGTAGCGGGAGGCTGGGACGAGCAGTACTTC; CDR3aa: CASMVAGGWDEQYF
d_gene: NA; v_gene: TRBV4-1; abundance: NA; j_gene: TRBJ2-3; CDR3nt: TGCGCCAGCAGCCAAGCTAAACTCACAGATACGCAGTATTTT; CDR3aa: CASSQAKLTDTQYF
d_gene: NA; v_gene: TRBV11-2; abundance: NA; j_gene: TRBJ1-2; CDR3nt: TGTGCCAGCAGCCAAGACAGTTATGGCTACACCTTC; CDR3aa: CASSQDSYGYTF
d_gene: NA; v_gene: TRBV6-4; abundance: NA; j_gene: TRBJ1-1; CDR3nt: TGTGCCAGCAGTGGAGGAGACGTCGCTGAAGCTTTCTTT; CDR3aa: CASSGGDVAEAFF
d_gene: NA; v_gene: TRBV18; abundance: NA; j_gene: TRBJ1-2; CDR3nt: TGTGCCAGCTCACCTCAGGATTATGGCTACACCTTC; CDR3aa: CASSPQDYGYTF
d_gene: NA; v_gene: TRBV9; abundance: NA; j_gene: TRBJ2-7; CDR3nt: TGTGCCAGCAGCGTAACCCCCACTAGCTCCTACGAGCAGTACTTC; CDR3aa: CASSVTPTSSYEQYF
d_gene: NA; v_gene: TRBV6-5; abundance: NA; j_gene: TRBJ1-1; CDR3nt: TGTGCCAGCAGCGTGGCGGGGTCTTCGTCAGCTTTCTTT; CDR3aa: CASSVAGSSSAFF
d_gene: TRBD2; v_gene: TRBV9; abundance: NA; j_gene: TRBJ2-1; CDR3nt: TGTGCCAGCAGCGTGACTAGCGGGACCTTTAATGAGCAGTTCTTC; CDR3aa: CASSVTSGTFNEQFF
d_gene: TRBD1; v_gene: TRBV10-1; abundance: NA; j_gene: TRBJ2-3; CDR3nt: TGCGCCAGCAGTGAGTCGGTTTACGAGAAGGAGGACAGGGATGGAACAGATACGCAGTATTTT; CDR3aa: CASSESVYEKEDRDGTDTQYF
d_gene: NA; v_gene: TRBV5-4; abundance: NA; j_gene: TRBJ1-2; CDR3nt: TGTGCCAGCAGCTTACAGGGTCGGGGCTATGGCTACACCTTC; CDR3aa: CASSLQGRGYGYTF
d_gene: NA; v_gene: TRBV10-3; abundance: NA; j_gene: TRBJ1-1; CDR3nt: TGTGCCATCAGAGAAGACAGGAACACTGAAGCTTTCTTT; CDR3aa: CAIREDRNTEAFF
d_gene: NA; v_gene: TRBV5-4; abundance: NA; j_gene: TRBJ1-4; CDR3nt: TGTGCCAGCAGCGTGGCCGAGGGCAAACTGTTTTTT; CDR3aa: CASSVAEGKLFF
d_gene: TRBD2; v_gene: TRBV18; abundance: NA; j_gene: TRBJ2-5; CDR3nt: TGTGCCAGCTCACCAGGAGTAGCGGGAGACCAAGAGACCCAGTACTTC; CDR3aa: CASSPGVAGDQETQYF
d_gene: TRBD2; v_gene: TRBV6-9; abundance: NA; j_gene: TRBJ2-7; CDR3nt: TGTGCCAGCAGCCCTTCGGGAGGGTCCTACGAGCAGTACTTC; CDR3aa: CASSPSGGSYEQYF
d_gene: NA; v_gene: TRBV4-2; abundance: NA; j_gene: TRBJ1-3; CDR3nt: TGTGCCAGCAGCCAAGCAGGGGTCGGAAACACCATATATTTT; CDR3aa: CASSQAGVGNTIYF
d_gene: TRBD2; v_gene: TRBV5-1; abundance: NA; j_gene: TRBJ2-1; CDR3nt: TGCGCCAGCAGCCCAGCTAGCGGGAGAAACAATGAGCAGTTCTTC; CDR3aa: CASSPASGRNNEQFF
d_gene: TRBD1; v_gene: TRBV7-2; abundance: NA; j_gene: TRBJ1-2; CDR3nt: TGTGCCAGCAGCCGCACGGGACAGTCTACTTTTGGCTACACCTTC; CDR3aa: CASSRTGQSTFGYTF
d_gene: NA; v_gene: TRBV19; abundance: NA; j_gene: TRBJ1-4; CDR3nt: TGTGCCAGTAGTACGGAAAGGACCAGGGCCGGGGAAAAACTGTTTTTT; CDR3aa: CASSTERTRAGEKLFF
d_gene: NA; v_gene: TRBV7-9; abundance: NA; j_gene: TRBJ2-2; CDR3nt: TGTGCCAGCAGCTTATTAAGGCAGCAACTAGGGGAGCTGTTTTTT; CDR3aa: CASSLLRQQLGELFF
d_gene: NA; v_gene: TRBV6-1; abundance: NA; j_gene: TRBJ1-1; CDR3nt: TGTGCCAGCAGTGATGCGAACCTGAACACTGAAGCTTTCTTT; CDR3aa: CASSDANLNTEAFF
d_gene: NA; v_gene: TRBV29-1; abundance: NA; j_gene: TRBJ2-5; CDR3nt: TGCAGCGCACGCGGTCGTGGCGGTGGAGGAGAGACCCAGTACTTC; CDR3aa: CSARGRGGGGETQYF
d_gene: TRBD2; v_gene: TRBV3-1/TRBV3-2; abundance: NA; j_gene: TRBJ2-3; CDR3nt: TGTGCCAGCAGCACGCGGACTAGCGGGAGGGTAGATACGCAGTATTTT; CDR3aa: CASSTRTSGRVDTQYF
d_gene: TRBD2; v_gene: TRBV6-5; abundance: NA; j_gene: TRBJ2-5; CDR3nt: TGTGCCAGCACTTGGACTAGCGGGAGTAGGGAGACCCAGTACTTC; CDR3aa: CASTWTSGSRETQYF
d_gene: NA; v_gene: TRBV28; abundance: NA; j_gene: TRBJ2-7; CDR3nt: TGTGCCAGCAGTTTGAGTGGTGTGGCCTACGAGCAGTACTTC; CDR3aa: CASSLSGVAYEQYF
d_gene: TRBD1; v_gene: TRBV5-1; abundance: NA; j_gene: TRBJ2-3; CDR3nt: TGCGCCAGCAGCTATGGACAGGGGAGGGCAGATACGCAGTATTTT; CDR3aa: CASSYGQGRADTQYF
d_gene: NA; v_gene: TRBV7-9; abundance: NA; j_gene: TRBJ2-5; CDR3nt: TGTGCCAGCAGCTTGGGCGGGACTCAAGAGACCCAGTACTTC; CDR3aa: CASSLGGTQETQYF
d_gene: NA; v_gene: TRBV19; abundance: NA; j_gene: TRBJ2-6; CDR3nt: TGTGCCAGTAGACTTGGTGTTCCCTGGAGCCACTCTGGGGCCAACGTCCTGACTTTC; CDR3aa: CASRLGVPWSHSGANVLTF
d_gene: NA; v_gene: TRBV6-6; abundance: NA; j_gene: TRBJ1-6; CDR3nt: TGTGCCAGCAGTCAGGACCGGGACACTTACCACTTT; CDR3aa: CASSQDRDTYHF
d_gene: TRBD1; v_gene: TRBV5-8; abundance: NA; j_gene: TRBJ2-3; CDR3nt: TGTGCCAGCAGGGGGACAGGTGTTGGCACAGATACGCAGTATTTT; CDR3aa: CASRGTGVGTDTQYF
d_gene: NA; v_gene: TRBV25-1; abundance: few; j_gene: TRBJ2-5; CDR3nt: TGTGCCAGCGCGGTGGGAGAGACCCAGTACTTC; CDR3aa: CASAVGETQYF
d_gene: NA; v_gene: TRBV10-3; abundance: few; j_gene: TRBJ2-1; CDR3nt: TGTGCCATCAGTGGACCAGGGGAAGTGGATGAGCAGTTCTTC; CDR3aa: CAISGPGEVDEQFF